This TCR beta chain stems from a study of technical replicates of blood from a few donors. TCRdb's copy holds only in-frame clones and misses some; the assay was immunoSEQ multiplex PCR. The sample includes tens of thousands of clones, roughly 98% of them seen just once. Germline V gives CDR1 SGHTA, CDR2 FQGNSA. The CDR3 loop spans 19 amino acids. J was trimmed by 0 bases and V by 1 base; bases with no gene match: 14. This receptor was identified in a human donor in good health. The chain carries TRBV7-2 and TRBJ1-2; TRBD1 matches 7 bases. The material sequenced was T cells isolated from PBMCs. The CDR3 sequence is CASSLDPGTAADPNYGYTF. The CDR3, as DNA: TGTGCCAGCAGCTTAGATCCCGGGACAGCCGCTGACCCTAACTATGGCTACACCTTC.